The clone carrying this TCR beta chain was seen more than once but under ten times. The antigen is not known. The data derive from a study of cytomegalovirus exposure and HLA in healthy donors. Study details: An earlier analysis identified 120 million or so unique TCR beta sequences in about 170 million T cells.

With 60 Vbeta and 13 Jbeta primers, the PCR was carried out. Only in-frame clones appear in the TCRdb table, and some are missing; sequencing was by immunoSEQ multiplex PCR. The sample comprises roughly 150,000 clones, roughly 80% of which are singletons, and over 1.1% rests with the top ten. General study points: Cytomegalovirus association was assigned to about 150 TCR beta chains. It was only CMV serostatus that was available as immune exposure information.

V was shortened by 5 bases and J by 5 bases, with 10 bases between the two germline ends. This CDR3 has 13 residues. CDR1 is MNHEY and CDR2 is SVGAGI in the germline V gene. Sequenced sample: PBMCs. The gene calls are TRBV6-5 and TRBJ1-5; perhaps TRBD1 as D (6 bases). The TCR originated in a male donor in good health and CMV-seronegative. This chain's CDR3 is CASSPNRDQPQHF. DNA for the CDR3: TGTGCCAGCAGTCCCAACAGGGATCAGCCCCAGCATTTT.